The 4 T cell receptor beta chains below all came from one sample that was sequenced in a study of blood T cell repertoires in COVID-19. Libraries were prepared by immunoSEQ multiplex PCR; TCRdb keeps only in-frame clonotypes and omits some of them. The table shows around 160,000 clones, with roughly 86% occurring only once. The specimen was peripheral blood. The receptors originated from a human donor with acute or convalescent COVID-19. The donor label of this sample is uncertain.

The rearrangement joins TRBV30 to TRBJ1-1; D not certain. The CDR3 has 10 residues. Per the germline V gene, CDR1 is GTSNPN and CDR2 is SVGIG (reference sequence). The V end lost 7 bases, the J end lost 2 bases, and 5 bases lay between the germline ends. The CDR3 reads CASGNTEAFF. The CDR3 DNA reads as TGTGCCTCCGGTAACACTGAAGCTTTCTTT.

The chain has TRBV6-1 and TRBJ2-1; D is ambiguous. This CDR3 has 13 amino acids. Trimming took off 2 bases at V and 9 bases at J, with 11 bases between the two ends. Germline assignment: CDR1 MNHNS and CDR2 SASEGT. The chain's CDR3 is CASSENRQREQFF. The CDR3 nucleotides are TGTGCCAGCAGTGAAAATCGGCAGCGTGAGCAGTTCTTC.

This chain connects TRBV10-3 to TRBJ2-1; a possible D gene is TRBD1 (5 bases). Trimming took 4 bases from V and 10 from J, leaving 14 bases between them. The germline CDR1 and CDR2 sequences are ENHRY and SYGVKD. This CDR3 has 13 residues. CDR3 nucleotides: TGTGCCATCAGTGGGGGCCAGCCCCGGGAGCAGTTCTTC. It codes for CAISGGQPREQFF.

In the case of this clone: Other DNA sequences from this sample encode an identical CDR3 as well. This chain's CDR3 is CASSPGQGRQPQHF. DNA of the CDR3: TGTGCCAGCTCACCGGGACAGGGCCGACAGCCCCAGCATTTT. J is TRBJ1-5 and V is TRBV18, with 9 bases identical to TRBD1. The CDR3 is made up of 14 amino acids. Germline V gene lookup returns CDR1 KGHSH and CDR2 LQKENI. V trimming: 3 bases; J trimming: 7 bases; junction bases outside the gene matches: 4. Drawing the rest from reference TRBV18 and TRBJ1-5, the complete variable domain is NAGVMQNPRHLVRRRGQEARLRCSPMKGHSHVYWYRQLPEEGLKFMVYLQKENIIDESGMPKERFSAEFPKEGPSILRIQQVVRGDSAAYFCASSPGQGRQPQHFGDGTRLSIL.